This TCR beta chain was observed in a study of T cells in Graves' hyperthyroidism and ophthalmopathy. Amplification targeted TCR beta CDR3 regions from RNA transcripts. The TCR CDR3 was amplified in a first-round RT-PCR using the HTBI primer set. TCRdb independently ran MiXCR on the multiplex PCR reads; one entry per CDR3 protein. The top ten hold about 20% of the sample, which has about 370,000 distinct CDR3 sequences, about 15% seen once. The CDR3 is 15 residues long. CDR1 is DFQATT, CDR2 SNEGSKA, per germline (reference sequence). Germline trimming cut 3 bases from V and 4 bases from J; bases unmatched to any gene: 9.

The sequenced sample consisted of blood. The TCR sequence derives from a woman aged 60-75 years with Graves' ophthalmopathy. This chain connects TRBV20-1 to TRBJ1-2; 9 bases line up with TRBD1. Here the CDR3 reads CSASPPGQGIYGYTF. CDR3 DNA: TGCAGTGCTAGCCCTCCGGGACAGGGAATCTATGGCTACACCTTC.